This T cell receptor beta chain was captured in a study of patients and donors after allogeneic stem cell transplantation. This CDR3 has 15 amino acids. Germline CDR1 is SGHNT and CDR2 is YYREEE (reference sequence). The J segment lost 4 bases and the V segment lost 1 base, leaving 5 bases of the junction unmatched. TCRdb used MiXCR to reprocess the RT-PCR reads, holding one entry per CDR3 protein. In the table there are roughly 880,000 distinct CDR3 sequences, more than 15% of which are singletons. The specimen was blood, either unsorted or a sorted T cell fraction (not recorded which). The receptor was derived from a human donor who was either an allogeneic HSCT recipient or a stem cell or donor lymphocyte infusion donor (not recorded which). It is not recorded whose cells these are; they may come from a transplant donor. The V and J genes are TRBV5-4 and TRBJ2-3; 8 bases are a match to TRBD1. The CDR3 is CASSLRTGNADTQYF. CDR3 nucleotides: TGTGCCAGCAGCTTGCGGACAGGGAATGCAGATACGCAGTATTTT.